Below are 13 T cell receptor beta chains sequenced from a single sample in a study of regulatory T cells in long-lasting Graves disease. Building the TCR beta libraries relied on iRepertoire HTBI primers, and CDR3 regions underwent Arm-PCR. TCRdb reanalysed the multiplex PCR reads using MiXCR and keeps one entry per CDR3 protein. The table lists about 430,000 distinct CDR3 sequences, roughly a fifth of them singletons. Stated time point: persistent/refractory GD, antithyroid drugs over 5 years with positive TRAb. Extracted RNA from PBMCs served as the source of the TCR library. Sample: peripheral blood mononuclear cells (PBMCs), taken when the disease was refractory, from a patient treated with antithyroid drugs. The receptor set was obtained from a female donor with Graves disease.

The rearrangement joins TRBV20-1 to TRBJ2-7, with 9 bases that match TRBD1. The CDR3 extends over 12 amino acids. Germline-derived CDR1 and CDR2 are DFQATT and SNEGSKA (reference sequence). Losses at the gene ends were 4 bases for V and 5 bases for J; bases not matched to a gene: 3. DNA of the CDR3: TGCAGTGCTACCCGGACAGGGGACGAGCAGTACTTC. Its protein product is CSATRTGDEQYF.

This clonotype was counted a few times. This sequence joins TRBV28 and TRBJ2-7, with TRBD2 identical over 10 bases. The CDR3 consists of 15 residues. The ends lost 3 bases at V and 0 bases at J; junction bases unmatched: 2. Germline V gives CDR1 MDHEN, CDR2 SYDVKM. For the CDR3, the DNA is TGTGCCAGCAGTTTCATAGCGGGGGGCTCCTACGAGCAGTACTTC. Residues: CASSFIAGGSYEQYF.

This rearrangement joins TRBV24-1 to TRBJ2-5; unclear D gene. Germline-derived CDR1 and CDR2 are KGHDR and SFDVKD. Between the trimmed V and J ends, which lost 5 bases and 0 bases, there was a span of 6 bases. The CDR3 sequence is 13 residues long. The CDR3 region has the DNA TGTGCCACCAGTGGGGCACACCAAGAGACCCAGTACTTC. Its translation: CATSGAHQETQYF.

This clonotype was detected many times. CDR3 coding DNA: TGTGCCACCAGCATGGTGGGGGAAGAGACCCAGTACTTC. Protein sequence: CATSMVGEETQYF. The chain combines TRBV15 with TRBJ2-5; the D gene could be TRBD1 or TRBD2 (5 bases each). The germline V gene has CDR1 LNHNV and CDR2 YYDKDF (reference sequence). V lost 4 bases and J 3 bases, leaving 9 bases between the germline ends. The CDR3 extends over 13 amino acids.

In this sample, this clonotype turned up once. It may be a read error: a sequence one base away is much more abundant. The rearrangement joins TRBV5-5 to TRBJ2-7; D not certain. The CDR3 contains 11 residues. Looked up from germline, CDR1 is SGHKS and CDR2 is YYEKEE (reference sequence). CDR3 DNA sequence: TGTTCCAGCAAAATGGGTTACGAGCAGTACTTC. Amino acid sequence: CSSKMGYEQYF.

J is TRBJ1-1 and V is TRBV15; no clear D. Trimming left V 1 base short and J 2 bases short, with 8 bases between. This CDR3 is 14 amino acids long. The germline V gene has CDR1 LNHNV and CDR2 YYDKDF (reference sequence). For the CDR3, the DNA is TGTGCCACCAGCAGAGTTGCGATTAACACTGAAGCTTTCTTT. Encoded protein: CATSRVAINTEAFF.

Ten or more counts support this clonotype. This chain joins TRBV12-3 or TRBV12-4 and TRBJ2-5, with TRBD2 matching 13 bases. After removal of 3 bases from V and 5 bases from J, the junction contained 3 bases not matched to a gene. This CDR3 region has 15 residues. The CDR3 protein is CASSFRLAGGETQYF. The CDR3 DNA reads TGTGCCAGCAGTTTCCGACTAGCGGGAGGTGAGACCCAGTACTTC.

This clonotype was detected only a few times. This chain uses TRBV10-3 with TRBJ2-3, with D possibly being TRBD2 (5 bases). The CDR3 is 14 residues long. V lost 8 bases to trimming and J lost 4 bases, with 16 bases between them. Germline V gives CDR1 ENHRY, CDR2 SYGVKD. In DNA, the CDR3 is TGTGCCATCTCTGAGGATCCGGGGTCAGATACGCAGTATTTT. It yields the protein CAISEDPGSDTQYF.

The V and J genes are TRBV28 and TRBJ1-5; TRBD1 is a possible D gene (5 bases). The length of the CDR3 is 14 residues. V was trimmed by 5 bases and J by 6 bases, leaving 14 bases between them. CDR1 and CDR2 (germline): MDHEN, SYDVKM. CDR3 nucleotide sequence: TGTGCCAGCAGTGATGAGGGCAGGGTTCAGCCCCAGCATTTT. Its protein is CASSDEGRVQPQHF.

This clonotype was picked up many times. DNA of the CDR3: TGTGCCAGCAGTTTATGGTCTAGCGGGGATTCCTACGAGCAGTACTTC. Amino acid sequence: CASSLWSSGDSYEQYF. V is TRBV27 and J is TRBJ2-7, with TRBD2 identical over 9 bases. There are 16 residues in the CDR3. The germline V gene encodes CDR1 MNHEY and CDR2 SMNVEV (reference sequence). V shed 1 base, J shed 1 base, and the junction held 5 bases outside the gene matches.

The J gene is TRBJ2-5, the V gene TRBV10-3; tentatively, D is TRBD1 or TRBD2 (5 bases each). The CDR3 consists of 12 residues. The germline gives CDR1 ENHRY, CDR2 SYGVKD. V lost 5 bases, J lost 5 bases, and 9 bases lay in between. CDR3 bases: TGTGCCATCAGTCGGGACGGCGAGACCCAGTACTTC. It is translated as CAISRDGETQYF.

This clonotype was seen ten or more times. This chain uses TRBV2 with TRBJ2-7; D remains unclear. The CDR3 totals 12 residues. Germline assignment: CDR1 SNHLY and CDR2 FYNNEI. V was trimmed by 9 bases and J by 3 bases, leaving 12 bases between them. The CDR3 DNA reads TGTGCCAGGCCAATAAACTACTACGAGCAGTACTTC. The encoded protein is CARPINYYEQYF.

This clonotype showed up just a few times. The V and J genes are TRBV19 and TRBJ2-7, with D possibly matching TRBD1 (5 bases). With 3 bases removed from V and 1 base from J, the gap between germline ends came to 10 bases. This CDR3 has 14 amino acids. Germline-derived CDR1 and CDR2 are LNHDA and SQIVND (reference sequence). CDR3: CASSIQDSSYEQYF. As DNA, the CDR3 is TGTGCCAGTAGTATTCAAGACAGTTCCTACGAGCAGTACTTC. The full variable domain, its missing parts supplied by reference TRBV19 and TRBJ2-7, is DGGITQSPKYLFRKEGQNVTLSCEQNLNHDAMYWYRQDPGQGLRLIYYSQIVNDFQKGDIAEGYSVSREKKESFPLTVTSAQKNPTAFYLCASSIQDSSYEQYFGPGTRLTVT.